This T cell receptor (beta chain) was obtained from a study of blood T cell repertoires in COVID-19. Study summary: Donors in the United States, Italy and Spain gave samples during acute or convalescent COVID-19.

In the original analysis: Reference gene primer amplification gave estimated nucleated cell counts. Using immunoSEQ multiplex PCR, the repertoire was profiled, and TCRdb retains in-frame clones only, with some absent. V and J calls and clone size are copied from that table; D and trimming were computed from the DNA. The table shows some 270,000 clones, with around 91% occurring only once. CDR1 PRHDT and CDR2 FYEKMQ come from the germline V gene (reference sequence). Trimming at V came to 10 bases and at J to 8 bases, leaving 8 bases not matched to a gene. The CDR3 extends over 13 amino acids. Those enrolled in Seattle joined during active infection and were followed longitudinally afterward.

The rearrangement uses TRBV13 and TRBJ2-1; TRBD1 agrees at 10 bases. The sequencing input was peripheral blood. The receptor was isolated from a woman between 55 and 75 years old with COVID-19, enrolled during active disease. The CDR3 here is CATAWTGGYEQFF. In DNA form, the CDR3 reads TGTGCCACTGCTTGGACAGGGGGTTATGAGCAGTTCTTC.